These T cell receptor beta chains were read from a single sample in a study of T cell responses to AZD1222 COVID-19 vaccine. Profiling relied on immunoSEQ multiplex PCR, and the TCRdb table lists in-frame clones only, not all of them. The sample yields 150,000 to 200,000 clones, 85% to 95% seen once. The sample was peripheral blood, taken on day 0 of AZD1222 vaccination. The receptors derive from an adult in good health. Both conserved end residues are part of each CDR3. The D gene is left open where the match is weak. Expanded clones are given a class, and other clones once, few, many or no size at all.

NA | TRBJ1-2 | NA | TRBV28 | TGTGCCAGCAGTTTAGCTTCCCCTGGAAATCATGGCTACACCTTC | CASSLASPGNHGYTF
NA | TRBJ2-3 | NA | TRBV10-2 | TGCGCCAGCAGTGAGGGAGCTTGGGCAGATACGCAGTATTTT | CASSEGAWADTQYF
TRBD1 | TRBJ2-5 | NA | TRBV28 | TGTGCCAGCAGTCCAACAGGGGGTCTGGAGACCCAGTACTTC | CASSPTGGLETQYF
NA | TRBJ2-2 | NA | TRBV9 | TGTGCCAGCAGCGCCCTCACTAGCCACACCGGGGAGCTGTTTTTT | CASSALTSHTGELFF
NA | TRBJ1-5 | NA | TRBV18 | TGTGCCAGCTCACCTAAAAGGAGCAATCAGCCCCAGCATTTT | CASSPKRSNQPQHF
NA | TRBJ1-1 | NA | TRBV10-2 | TGCGCCAGCAGTGGGCAAGGATTTATGAACACTGAAGCTTTCTTT | CASSGQGFMNTEAFF
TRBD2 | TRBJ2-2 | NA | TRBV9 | TGTGCCAGCAGCCCCAGAGGGCTCGCGGGAGGGCCGGACGGGGAGCTGTTTTTT | CASSPRGLAGGPDGELFF
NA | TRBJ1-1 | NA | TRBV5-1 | TGCGCCAGCTCGTCCCCGGTCGGTGGGAACACTGAAGCTTTCTTT | CASSSPVGGNTEAFF
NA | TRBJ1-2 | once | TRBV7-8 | TGTGCCAGCAGCTTAGTCGAGCCTCATATCCCTTATGGCTACACCTTC | CASSLVEPHIPYGYTF
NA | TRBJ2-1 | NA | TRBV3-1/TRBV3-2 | TGTGCCAGCAGCCAAGATCTTGCTGCGGAGCAGTTCTTC | CASSQDLAAEQFF
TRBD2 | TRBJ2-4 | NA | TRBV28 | TGTGCCAGCTTCTCTATACGGGGAGCGGGAGGGCGGTACATTCAGTACTTC | CASFSIRGAGGRYIQYF
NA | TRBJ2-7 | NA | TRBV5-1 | TGCGCCAGCAGCTTGGTGGCGGGGGCGGAAGAGCAGTACTTC | CASSLVAGAEEQYF
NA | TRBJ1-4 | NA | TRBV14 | TGTGCCAGCAGCCAAGATTCGGGCGGGTATGAAAAACTGTTTTTT | CASSQDSGGYEKLFF
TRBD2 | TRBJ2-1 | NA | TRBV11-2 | TGTGCCAGCAGCAATCCCGAGCGGGACTACAATGAGCAGTTCTTC | CASSNPERDYNEQFF
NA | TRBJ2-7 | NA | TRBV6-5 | TGTGCCAGCAGTTACCTGGACGAGCAGTACTTC | CASSYLDEQYF
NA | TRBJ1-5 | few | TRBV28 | TGTGCCATCCGACAGGGCAATCAGCCCCAGCATTTT | CAIRQGNQPQHF